Below, 2 T cell receptor beta chains from the same sample are listed, as sequenced in a study of CD4+ T cells in melanoma. Measured with immunoSEQ multiplex PCR; TCRdb has only the in-frame clones, and not every one. The table shows about 11,000 clones, with 67% occurring only once. Sequenced: cells from a culture (not recorded whether cultured in vitro). These receptors all come from a human donor with melanoma.

The CDR3 bases are TGTGCCAGCAGTGATATGGGGACAGATACGCAGTATTTT. Protein: CASSDMGTDTQYF. The chain carries TRBV25-1 and TRBJ2-3; no clear D gene. The V and J ends lost 3 bases and 3 bases respectively, with 7 bases between them. This CDR3 is 13 amino acids long. CDR1 and CDR2 from the germline V gene are MGHDK and SYGVNS.

V usage is TRBV6-5 and J usage is TRBJ2-4, with no clear D. Germline V gives CDR1 MNHEY, CDR2 SVGAGI. The V and J ends lost 6 bases and 8 bases respectively, with 11 bases between them. The CDR3 is 12 amino acids. The CDR3 spells CASSLHRDIQYF. The CDR3 nucleotides read TGTGCCAGCAGCCTTCATAGGGACATTCAGTACTTC.